These 9 T cell receptor beta chains came from one sample sequenced in a study of vaccination and CD4 T cells after COVID-19. These receptors lack a known antigen. Treatment indicated: approximately nine-day PBMC culture with coronavirus spike peptide pools or control peptides (ViraFEST assay). Unexposed donor CD4+ T cells predated the COVID-19 pandemic, collected 2011-2018. The assay that was used to sequence DNA from cultured CD4+ T cells was the Oncomine TCR Beta short-read assay. In this case, cultured CD4+ T cells provided the extracted genomic DNA. A single record per CDR3 protein comes from TCRdb applying MiXCR to the PCR reads. Of 8,000 to 9,500 distinct CDR3 sequences in the sample, 31% were seen once. The material sequenced was CD4+ T cells from blood, cultured in vitro. These receptors came from a human donor in good health.

The V call is TRBV20-1, the J call TRBJ1-5, with D unclear. From germline, CDR1 is DFQATT and CDR2 SNEGSKA (reference sequence). Trimming pared 1 base from V and 3 bases from J, leaving 10 bases between. This CDR3 is built from 14 residues. The CDR3 DNA reads as TGCAGTGCTAGAGGGGGAAACACCAATCAGCCCCAGCATTTT. This gives the protein CSARGGNTNQPQHF.

For the CDR3, the DNA is TGCGCCAGCAGCCAAGATCTCGGGAGAAACACCGGGGAGCTGTTTTTT. The encoded protein is CASSQDLGRNTGELFF. This rearrangement joins TRBV4-1 to TRBJ2-2; weak D call: TRBD2 (6 bases). V was clipped by 0 bases and J by 2 bases, with 10 bases between them. This CDR3 has 16 residues. CDR1 MGHRA and CDR2 YSYEKL come from the germline V gene.

This clonotype was found a few times. The DNA of the CDR3 is TGTGCCAGCAGCGTGCGGACAGGGAGTACAGATACGCAGTATTTT. Translating it yields CASSVRTGSTDTQYF. This chain uses TRBV9 with TRBJ2-3, with TRBD1 matching 8 bases. From germline, CDR1 is SGDLS and CDR2 YYNGEE. The CDR3 has 15 amino acids. J lost 3 bases, V lost 2 bases, and 5 bases had no gene match. The full variable domain, with the rest looked up from reference TRBV9 and TRBJ2-3, is DSGVTQTPKHLITATGQRVTLRCSPRSGDLSVYWYQQSLDQGLQFLIQYYNGEERAKGNILERFSAQQFPDLHSELNLSSLELGDSALYFCASSVRTGSTDTQYFGPGTRLTVL.

J is TRBJ2-7 and V is TRBV6-1; perhaps TRBD2 as D (6 bases). The CDR3 is 12 residues long. V lost 7 bases and J lost 2, with 9 bases in between. The germline V gene encodes CDR1 MNHNS and CDR2 SASEGT. Here the CDR3 DNA reads TGTGCCAGCAAGTCGGGAGCCTACGAGCAGTACTTC. Translated: CASKSGAYEQYF.

This chain joins TRBV6-2 or TRBV6-3 and TRBJ1-1; 8 bases are shared with TRBD1. Trimming cost V 7 bases and J 8 bases; bases outside gene matches: 9. The CDR3 has 13 amino acids. Germline V gene sequence: CDR1 MNHEY, CDR2 SVGEGT. CDR3: CASTDLDRAEAFF. The CDR3 DNA follows: TGTGCCAGCACCGACCTGGACAGGGCGGAAGCTTTCTTT.

This clonotype was recorded once. The rearrangement joins TRBV15 to TRBJ2-1, with TRBD2 identical over 8 bases. The CDR3 totals 15 residues. The germline CDR1 and CDR2 sequences are LNHNV and YYDKDF (reference sequence). The junction had 8 bases not matched to a gene; V was cut back by 5 bases and J by 5 bases. The CDR3 coding sequence is TGTGCCACCAGCGTGGCTCGGCGGGAGGACAATGAGCAGTTCTTC. Translated: CATSVARREDNEQFF.

CDR3: CSARVTSGRAPDTQYF. The CDR3 bases are TGCAGTGCTAGAGTCACTAGCGGGAGGGCCCCAGATACGCAGTATTTT. The J gene is TRBJ2-3, the V gene TRBV20-1, with 13 bases fitting TRBD2. With 1 base clipped from V and 4 bases from J, the junction kept 5 bases outside the gene matches. The germline V gene has CDR1 DFQATT and CDR2 SNEGSKA (reference sequence). The CDR3 consists of 16 residues.

This clonotype turned up a few times. The chain joins TRBV10-3 to TRBJ1-5, with D uncertain. The CDR3 extends over 14 amino acids. Germline V gene data show CDR1 as ENHRY and CDR2 as SYGVKD. Trimming took 2 bases from V and 3 from J, leaving 8 bases between them. The CDR3 sequence: CAISEAKANQPQHF. CDR3 bases: TGTGCCATCAGTGAGGCAAAGGCCAATCAGCCCCAGCATTTT.

This clonotype was counted between two and nine times. The chain is built from TRBV19 and TRBJ2-3; D may be TRBD1 (7 bases). Trimming removed 3 bases at V and 2 bases at J, with 12 bases between. Germline CDR1 LNHDA, CDR2 SQIVND (reference sequence). The CDR3 loop spans 15 amino acids. CDR3: CASSIRGTSTDTQYF. In nucleotides, the CDR3 is TGTGCCAGTAGTATCAGGGGGACTTCCACAGATACGCAGTATTTT.